This entry describes one TCR beta chain. Its antigen is still unknown. The table came from immunoSEQ multiplex PCR; TCRdb's copy has only in-frame clones and leaves some out. The sample has about 54,000 clones, approximately 88% seen once; the top ten hold about 14%. Analysis merged second doses at about 4 or about 12 weeks. These data come from a study of T cell responses to AZD1222 COVID-19 vaccine. Germline assignment: CDR1 SGHRS and CDR2 YFSETQ. This CDR3 has 13 residues. V lost 4 bases to trimming and J lost 0 bases, with 8 bases between them. Study results and caveats: The study found Spike-specific TCR breadth and depth rose after two AZD1222 doses. Possibly, clonal diversity was underestimated; donors were largely white British and included more females.

The material was peripheral blood, obtained 28 days after the second AZD1222 dose. This chain joins TRBV5-1 and TRBJ2-7; D gene uncertain. The receptor was derived from an adult who received the AZD1222 COVID-19 vaccine. CDR3 sequence: CASSAQSSYEQYF. The CDR3 DNA reads TGCGCCAGCAGCGCCCAGAGCTCCTACGAGCAGTACTTC.